These 8 T cell receptor beta chains originate from one sample sequenced in a study of CD8+ T cells in alopecia areata. TCR sequencing used cDNA made by reverse transcription of extracted RNA. This table comes from immunoSEQ multiplex PCR, and its TCRdb copy is limited to in-frame clones, with some not included. The sample records 30,000 to 40,000 clones, 65% to 80% being singletons. Sequencing was performed on NKG2D-low CD8+ T cells sorted from blood. Receptor source: a human donor with alopecia areata.

The chain uses TRBV6-6 and TRBJ1-6; D gene uncertain. CDR3 size: 10 residues. Germline V lookup: CDR1 MNHNY, CDR2 SVGAGI (reference sequence). V lost 5 bases and J lost 18, with 11 bases in between. DNA of the CDR3: TGTGCCAGCAGTGACGGACGGAACCACTTT. Amino acids: CASSDGRNHF.

Note on this clone: This same CDR3 is encoded by further DNA sequences in the sample. The chain links TRBV5-6 to TRBJ2-1; TRBD1 agrees at 7 bases. The CDR3 spans 13 residues. J lost 5 bases, V lost 4 bases, and 3 bases had no gene match. Germline assignment: CDR1 SGHDT and CDR2 YYEEEE. The CDR3 DNA reads as TGTGCCAGCAGCGATGGACAGGACAATGAGCAGTTCTTC. It is translated as CASSDGQDNEQFF. Full variable domain (remainder filled in from reference TRBV5-6 and TRBJ2-1): DAGVTQSPTHLIKTRGQQVTLRCSPKSGHDTVSWYQQALGQGPQFIFQYYEEEERQRGNFPDRFSGHQFPNYSSELNVNALLLGDSALYLCASSDGQDNEQFFGPGTRLTVL.

The chain couples TRBV27 to TRBJ2-1, with TRBD1 as a possible D gene (5 bases). Germline V gene sequence: CDR1 MNHEY, CDR2 SMNVEV (reference sequence). The length of the CDR3 is 14 residues. V lost 8 bases, J lost 9 bases, and 20 bases lay in between. CDR3 residues: CASGILGQMREQFF. The CDR3 bases are TGTGCCAGCGGCATCTTGGGGCAGATGCGTGAGCAGTTCTTC.

The V call is TRBV2, the J call TRBJ2-5; D might be TRBD2 (5 bases). Germline assignment: CDR1 SNHLY and CDR2 FYNNEI. The CDR3 consists of 14 residues. V gave up 6 bases and J gave up 1 base, with 12 bases separating them. This CDR3 reads CASSSGLVQETQYF. The CDR3, as DNA: TGTGCCAGCAGCTCTGGACTGGTCCAAGAGACCCAGTACTTC.

CDR3: CASSGAENYEQYF. Written as DNA, the CDR3 is TGTGCCAGTTCGGGGGCGGAGAACTACGAGCAGTACTTC. This chain links TRBV27 with TRBJ2-7, with D tentatively TRBD1 or TRBD2 (6 bases each). The CDR3 length is 13 residues. V lost 9 bases and J 3 bases, leaving 15 bases between the germline ends. Germline V gene data show CDR1 as MNHEY and CDR2 as SMNVEV (reference sequence).

The chain joins TRBV2 to TRBJ2-7, with 9 bases matching TRBD2. Losses at the gene ends were 6 bases for V and 2 bases for J; bases not matched to a gene: 8. This CDR3 has 15 amino acids. From germline, CDR1 is SNHLY and CDR2 FYNNEI. Here the CDR3 reads CASSPQRGETYEQYF. The DNA for the CDR3 is TGTGCCAGCAGCCCTCAGCGGGGGGAGACCTACGAGCAGTACTTC.

This clone was seen a few times. V is TRBV7-9 and J is TRBJ2-3, with D uncertain. The CDR3 has 16 residues. Trimming left V 5 bases short and J 0 bases short, with 15 bases between. Germline V gives CDR1 SEHNR, CDR2 FQNEAQ (reference sequence). This CDR3 is CASSRQVIDSTDTQYF. CDR3 nucleotides: TGTGCCAGCAGCCGTCAGGTGATTGACAGCACAGATACGCAGTATTTT. Full variable domain (rest looked up from reference TRBV7-9 and TRBJ2-3): DTGVSQNPRHKITKRGQNVTFRCDPISEHNRLYWYRQTLGQGPEFLTYFQNEAQLEKSRLLSDRFSAERPKGSFSTLEIQRTEQGDSAMYLCASSRQVIDSTDTQYFGPGTRLTVL.

Only a few counts were recorded for this clone. The rearrangement links TRBV28 to TRBJ2-3; no clear D gene. Germline CDR1 is MDHEN and CDR2 is SYDVKM. The CDR3 has 14 residues. The V and J ends lost 3 bases and 6 bases respectively, with 13 bases between them. The CDR3 reads CASSFPAIGDTQYF. The DNA for the CDR3 is TGTGCCAGCAGTTTCCCCGCGATAGGGGATACGCAGTATTTT.